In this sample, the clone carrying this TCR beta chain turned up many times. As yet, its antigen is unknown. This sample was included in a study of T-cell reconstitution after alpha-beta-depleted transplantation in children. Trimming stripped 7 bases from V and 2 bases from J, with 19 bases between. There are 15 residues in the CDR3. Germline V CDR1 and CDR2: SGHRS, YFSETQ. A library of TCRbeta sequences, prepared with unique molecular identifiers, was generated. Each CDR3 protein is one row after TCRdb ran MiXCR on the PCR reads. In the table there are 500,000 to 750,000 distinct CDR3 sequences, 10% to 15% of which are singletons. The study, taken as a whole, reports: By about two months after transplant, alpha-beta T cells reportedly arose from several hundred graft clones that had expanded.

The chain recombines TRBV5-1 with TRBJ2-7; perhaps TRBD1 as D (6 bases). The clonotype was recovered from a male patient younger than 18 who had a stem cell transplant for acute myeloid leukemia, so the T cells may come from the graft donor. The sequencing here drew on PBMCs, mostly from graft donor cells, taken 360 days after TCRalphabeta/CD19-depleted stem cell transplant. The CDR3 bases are TGCGCCAGCGGACAGTCCGGGTCTAGGGCCTACGAGCAGTACTTC. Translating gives CASGQSGSRAYEQYF.